The rows below give T cell receptor beta chains drawn from one sample of a study of T cells in Graves' hyperthyroidism and ophthalmopathy. TCRdb passed the multiplex PCR reads through MiXCR, listing each CDR3 protein once. The sample includes about 560,000 distinct CDR3 sequences, 16% of them seen just once. Material: blood. All receptors come from a woman under 30 with Graves' hyperthyroidism. The CDR3 runs from the conserved cysteine through the conserved F or W. Fields, in order: clone size, V gene, D gene, J gene, CDR3 protein, CDR3 DNA. A D gene is named only where the DNA matches it firmly. For some rows the clone size is stated as once, few or many, or as a class when expanded; others skip it.

>.|TRBV2|.|TRBJ2-7
CASRRDPSKQYF
TGTGCCAGCAGGCGGGACCCTTCAAAGCAGTACTTC
>many|TRBV7-9|.|TRBJ2-7
CASRTYDKGPGEQYF
TGTGCCAGCAGGACCTACGACAAAGGTCCGGGCGAGCAGTACTTC
>.|TRBV13|.|TRBJ1-5
CASSPRARAGQPQHF
TGTGCCAGCAGCCCTCGGGCGCGGGCGGGTCAGCCCCAGCATTTT
>many|TRBV7-2|TRBD1|TRBJ2-7
CASSYYRGREQYF
TGTGCCAGCAGCTACTACAGGGGCAGGGAGCAGTACTTC
>many|TRBV12-3/TRBV12-4|TRBD1|TRBJ1-3
CASSLAGQGMVGNTIYF
TGTGCCAGCAGTTTGGCTGGACAGGGGATGGTCGGAAACACCATATATTTT
>many|TRBV27|TRBD1|TRBJ1-6
CASSSLLSGQGLGSPLHF
TGTGCCAGCAGTTCCCTCCTTTCGGGACAGGGTCTTGGTTCACCCCTCCACTTT
>few|TRBV5-1|TRBD2|TRBJ2-7
CASTLAGRGNEQYF
TGCGCCAGCACCCTGGCGGGGCGGGGGAACGAGCAGTACTTC
>few|TRBV20-1|TRBD1|TRBJ2-2
CSAKQGASNTGELFF
TGCAGTGCCAAACAGGGGGCCTCGAACACCGGGGAGCTGTTTTTT
>many|TRBV27|.|TRBJ2-7
CASSLALAGLGEQYF
TGTGCCAGCAGTTTAGCGCTAGCCGGGTTAGGGGAGCAGTACTTC
>.|TRBV24-1|.|TRBJ2-3
CATSDLRVAADTQYF
TGTGCCACCAGTGATTTGCGGGTAGCGGCAGATACGCAGTATTTT
>few|TRBV5-6|.|TRBJ2-7
CASISMRDIKNEQYF
TGTGCCAGCATTTCCATGAGGGATATCAAGAACGAGCAGTACTTC
>.|TRBV18|.|TRBJ1-1
CASSAGVNTEAFF
TGTGCCAGCTCCGCAGGGGTGAACACTGAAGCTTTCTTT
>many|TRBV11-3|.|TRBJ1-6
CASSLGNSYSPLHF
TGTGCCAGCAGCTTAGGGAATTCATATTCACCCCTCCACTTT
>many|TRBV4-3|.|TRBJ2-7
CASSQDKGGEQYF
TGCGCCAGCAGCCAAGATAAGGGGGGCGAGCAGTACTTC
>few|TRBV14|.|TRBJ1-1
CASSQVRAFF
TGTGCCAGCAGCCAAGTGAGGGCTTTCTTT
>few|TRBV6-1|TRBD2|TRBJ2-1
CASAPNKRGGLGEQFF
TGTGCCAGCGCGCCTAATAAGCGGGGGGGCCTTGGTGAGCAGTTCTTC
>many|TRBV20-1|.|TRBJ1-1
CSARDLTGGYDTEAFF
TGCAGTGCTAGAGATCTAACCGGGGGCTATGACACTGAAGCTTTCTTT
>many|TRBV28|TRBD1|TRBJ1-4
CASSLSPGQGTGTNEKLFF
TGTGCCAGCAGTTTAAGTCCCGGACAGGGGACTGGGACTAATGAAAAACTGTTTTTT
>many|TRBV20-1|.|TRBJ2-7
CSARATGPDEQYF
TGCAGTGCTAGAGCCACAGGGCCCGACGAGCAGTACTTC
>few|TRBV18|.|TRBJ1-2
CASSPPIPGYYGYTF
TGTGCCAGCTCACCACCCATCCCGGGGTACTATGGCTACACCTTC
>.|TRBV4-2|.|TRBJ2-7
CASSPSAGEQYF
TGTGCCAGCAGCCCGTCCGCGGGCGAGCAGTACTTC
>many|TRBV6-1|.|TRBJ2-5
CASAPDQETQYF
TGTGCCAGCGCCCCGGACCAAGAGACCCAGTACTTC
>many|TRBV2|TRBD1|TRBJ1-5
CASSEEQGDQPQHF
TGTGCCAGCAGTGAAGAACAGGGGGATCAGCCCCAGCATTTT
>.|TRBV12-3/TRBV12-4|TRBD1|TRBJ1-1
CASSSTGGGEAFF
TGTGCCAGCAGTTCCACAGGGGGCGGTGAAGCTTTCTTT
>.|TRBV4-1|.|TRBJ2-7
CASSHPGRTYEQYF
TGCGCCAGCAGCCACCCGGGACGGACCTACGAGCAGTACTTC
>.|TRBV7-2|.|TRBJ2-1
CASSLERVYNEQFF
TGTGCCAGCAGCTTAGAGCGGGTATACAATGAGCAGTTCTTC
>.|TRBV4-1|.|TRBJ2-7
CASSQEQGALSYEQYF
TGCGCCAGCAGCCAAGAGCAAGGAGCCCTCTCCTACGAGCAGTACTTC